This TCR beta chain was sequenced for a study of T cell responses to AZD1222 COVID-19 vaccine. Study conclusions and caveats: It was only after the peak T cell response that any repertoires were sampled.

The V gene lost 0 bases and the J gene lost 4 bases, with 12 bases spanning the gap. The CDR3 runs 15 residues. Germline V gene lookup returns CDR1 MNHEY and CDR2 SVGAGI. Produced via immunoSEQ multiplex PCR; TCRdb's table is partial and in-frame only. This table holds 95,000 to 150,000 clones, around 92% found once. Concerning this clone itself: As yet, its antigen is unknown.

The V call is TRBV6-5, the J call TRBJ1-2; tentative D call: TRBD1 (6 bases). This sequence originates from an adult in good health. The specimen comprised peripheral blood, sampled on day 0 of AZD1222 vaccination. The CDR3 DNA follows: TGTGCCAGCAGTTACTCGACAGGAATAATCTATGGCTACACCTTC. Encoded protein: CASSYSTGIIYGYTF.